This TCR beta chain was recorded in a study of CD8 T cells in ankylosing spondylitis. Study-level findings and limits: Those disease-linked clones were CD8+; they were also relatively rare in peripheral blood.

The table lists this clonotype with a few counts. Its target is not known. TCRdb reanalysed the 5' RACE reads using MiXCR and keeps one entry per CDR3 protein. The sample shows more than 250,000 distinct CDR3 sequences, 9.5% to 13% of them seen only once. J lost 0 bases, V lost 4 bases, and 5 bases had no gene match. The CDR3 is 15 residues long. Germline V gene data show CDR1 as SQVTM and CDR2 as ANQGSEA. Sequenced material: blood, either unsorted or a sorted T cell fraction (not recorded which). This sequence originates from a female donor with ankylosing spondylitis or in good health (not recorded which). V is TRBV29-1 and J is TRBJ2-3; 9 positions agree with TRBD2. The DNA of the CDR3 is TGCAGCGTTGGCAACCTAGCGGGGAGCACAGATACGCAGTATTTT. Protein product: CSVGNLAGSTDTQYF.